The 17 T cell receptor beta chains below come from one sample, sequenced in a study of cytomegalovirus exposure and HLA in healthy donors. PCR involved 60 Vbeta and 13 Jbeta primers. Profiled with immunoSEQ multiplex PCR; TCRdb holds only in-frame clones, not every one. The sample contains 180,000 or so clones, around three quarters of which appear only once. Sequencing was done on a sample of PBMCs. These receptors all stem from a woman younger than 45 in good health and CMV-seropositive.

This clone was observed a single time. J is TRBJ2-4 and V is TRBV10-2, with a tentative D call TRBD2 (6 bases). This CDR3 contains 12 residues. CDR1 is WSHSY and CDR2 is SAAADI in the germline V gene. V lost 4 bases and J lost 9, with 10 bases in between. CDR3 in amino acids: CASSGGGSIQYF. The CDR3 DNA is TGCGCCAGCAGTGGTGGAGGGAGCATTCAGTACTTC.

The gene calls are TRBV28 and TRBJ2-7; a possible D gene is TRBD2 (5 bases). The CDR3 covers 11 residues. Looked up from germline, CDR1 is MDHEN and CDR2 is SYDVKM. The ends were cut back, 7 bases at V and 3 bases at J, with 7 bases in the middle. This CDR3 is CASTGNYEQYF. CDR3 nucleotides: TGTGCCAGCACGGGGAACTACGAGCAGTACTTC.

The V call is TRBV28, the J call TRBJ1-2; 7 bases fit TRBD1. Germline V gene data show CDR1 as MDHEN and CDR2 as SYDVKM. V lost 8 bases, J lost 2 bases, and 11 bases stayed unmatched. This CDR3 spans 15 amino acids. The CDR3 nucleotides are TGTGCCAGCGGCTATTCGGGACAGTTAAACTATGGCTACACCTTC. It is translated as CASGYSGQLNYGYTF.

V is TRBV5-1 and J is TRBJ2-7; 8 bases map to TRBD1. This CDR3 spans 13 amino acids. Germline V gene sequence: CDR1 SGHRS, CDR2 YFSETQ. The trim removed 4 bases at V and 3 bases at J, leaving 3 bases unmatched. As DNA, the CDR3 is TGCGCCAGCAGCAGTGACAGGGGCTACGAGCAGTACTTC. Encoded protein: CASSSDRGYEQYF.

The V call is TRBV7-2, the J call TRBJ2-7, with D perhaps TRBD2 (7 bases). Per the germline V gene, CDR1 is SGHTA and CDR2 is FQGNSA. The CDR3 loop spans 15 amino acids. Between the trimmed V and J ends, which lost 5 bases and 0 bases, there was a span of 14 bases. The CDR3 spells CASSASRGASYEQYF. The CDR3 DNA sequence: TGTGCCAGCAGCGCCTCACGGGGGGCCTCCTACGAGCAGTACTTC. The whole variable domain, filled in from reference TRBV7-2 and TRBJ2-7, reads GAGVSQSPSNKVTEKGKDVELRCDPISGHTALYWYRQSLGQGLEFLIYFQGNSAPDKSGLPSDRFSAERTGGSVSTLTIQRTQQEDSAVYLCASSASRGASYEQYFGPGTRLTVT.

In its sample, this clone was seen a few times. V and J are TRBV6-1 and TRBJ2-7; weak D call: TRBD1 (6 bases). Trimming left V 1 base short and J 5 bases short, with 15 bases between. Germline V lookup: CDR1 MNHNS, CDR2 SASEGT. The CDR3 consists of 15 residues. CDR3: CASSEGRWGQDEQYF. The CDR3 bases are TGTGCCAGCAGTGAAGGGAGGTGGGGGCAGGACGAGCAGTACTTC.

V usage is TRBV7-9 and J usage is TRBJ1-4, with 10 bases matching TRBD1. This CDR3 region has 18 residues. V trimming: 5 bases; J trimming: 7 bases; junction bases outside the gene matches: 16. CDR1 is SEHNR and CDR2 is FQNEAQ in the germline V gene (reference sequence). The CDR3 here is CASSQDRGPRGLSEKLFF. The CDR3 nucleotides read TGTGCCAGCAGCCAAGACAGGGGGCCTCGAGGTCTTAGTGAAAAACTGTTTTTT.

CDR3 DNA sequence: TGTGCCAGCAGCCTCCGGGACTTTAACTCCTACGAGCAGTACTTC. It is translated as CASSLRDFNSYEQYF. The chain uses TRBV6-1 and TRBJ2-7; D is possibly TRBD2 (6 bases). V was trimmed by 6 bases and J by 0 bases, leaving 15 bases between them. The germline gives CDR1 MNHNS, CDR2 SASEGT. The CDR3 length is 15 residues.

The rearrangement uses TRBV11-1 and TRBJ2-2; 8 nucleotides line up with TRBD2. The CDR3 runs 15 residues. Trimming cost V 2 bases and J 4 bases; bases outside gene matches: 3. CDR1 and CDR2 from the germline V gene are SGHAT and FQDESV (reference sequence). For the CDR3, the DNA is TGTGCCAGCAGCTTAATAGGACTAGCCACCGGGGAGCTGTTTTTT. Translating gives CASSLIGLATGELFF.

The chain links TRBV19 to TRBJ2-2; possibly TRBD1 for D (5 bases). Germline values: CDR1 LNHDA, CDR2 SQIVND (reference sequence). This CDR3 is 13 amino acids long. Between the trimmed V and J ends, which lost 3 bases and 3 bases, there was a span of 5 bases. The CDR3 here is CASSMTDTGELFF. CDR3 sequence (DNA): TGTGCCAGTAGTATGACAGACACCGGGGAGCTGTTTTTT.

This chain connects TRBV5-1 to TRBJ1-3, with TRBD1 as a possible D gene (5 bases). Trimming pared 3 bases from V and 14 bases from J, leaving 18 bases between. This CDR3 comprises 13 residues. CDR1 and CDR2 from the germline V gene are SGHRS and YFSETQ. The DNA of the CDR3 is TGCGCCAGCAGCTGGAAGGAGCCTGACAGTCTATATTTT. Translation: CASSWKEPDSLYF.

The genes are TRBV29-1 and TRBJ2-7, with 9 bases fitting TRBD1. In germline, CDR1 is SQVTM, CDR2 ANQGSEA. After removal of 4 bases from V and 2 bases from J, the junction contained 6 bases not matched to a gene. The CDR3 contains 14 residues. The CDR3 DNA is TGCAGCGTTGGTCGGACAGGGGTCCCCTACGAGCAGTACTTC. Its translation: CSVGRTGVPYEQYF.

V usage is TRBV11-2 and J usage is TRBJ2-5, with D possibly TRBD1 on 5 matching bases. This CDR3 has 14 residues. The V gene's germline CDR1 is SGHAT and CDR2 FQNNGV. Trimming took 4 bases from V and 4 from J, leaving 13 bases between them. In DNA, the CDR3 is TGTGCCAGCAGCTCCCCGAGCCAGGGAGAGACCCAGTACTTC. This encodes CASSSPSQGETQYF.

Only one count was recorded for this clone. The chain links TRBV19 to TRBJ2-1; a weak D match, TRBD1 (6 bases). The CDR3 runs 13 residues. V was pared by 0 bases and J by 7 bases, with 7 bases between. CDR1 LNHDA and CDR2 SQIVND come from the germline V gene (reference sequence). The CDR3 spells CASSIEGANEQFF. The CDR3 bases are TGTGCCAGTAGTATAGAGGGGGCGAATGAGCAGTTCTTC.

The genes are TRBV7-8 and TRBJ1-2; 7 nucleotides agree with TRBD1. The V segment lost 2 bases and the J segment 7 bases; nucleotides outside the gene matches: 4. This CDR3 is built from 13 residues. Looked up from germline, CDR1 is SGHVS and CDR2 is FQNEAQ. CDR3 DNA sequence: TGTGCCAGCAGCTTAACAGGGGAACGTGGCTACACCTTC. Encoded protein: CASSLTGERGYTF.

The rearrangement joins TRBV18 to TRBJ2-1, with D possibly being TRBD1 (6 bases). V was trimmed by 6 bases and J by 12 bases, leaving 12 bases between them. The length of the CDR3 is 11 residues. Germline CDR1 KGHSH, CDR2 LQKENI. CDR3 sequence reads: CASSGQRGQFF. CDR3 DNA: TGTGCCAGCTCCGGACAGAGAGGGCAGTTCTTC.

CDR3 loop: CASQGTDTQYF. The CDR3 DNA reads as TGCGCCAGTCAGGGGACAGATACGCAGTATTTT. J is TRBJ2-3 and V is TRBV5-1; a weak D match, TRBD1 (6 bases). Deletions cut 8 bases from V and 3 bases from J, with 7 bases between. Germline V gene data show CDR1 as SGHRS and CDR2 as YFSETQ. The CDR3 consists of 11 residues.